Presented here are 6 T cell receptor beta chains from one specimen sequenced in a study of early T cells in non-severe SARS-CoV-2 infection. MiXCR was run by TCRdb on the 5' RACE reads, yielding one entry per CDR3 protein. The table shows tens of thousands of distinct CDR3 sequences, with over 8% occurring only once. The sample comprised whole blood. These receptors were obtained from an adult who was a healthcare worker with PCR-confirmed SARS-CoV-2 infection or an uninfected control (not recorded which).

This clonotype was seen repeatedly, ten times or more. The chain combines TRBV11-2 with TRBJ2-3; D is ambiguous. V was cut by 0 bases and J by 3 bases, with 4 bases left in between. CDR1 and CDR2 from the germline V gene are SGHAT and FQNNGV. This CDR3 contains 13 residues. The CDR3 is CASSLDRTDTQYF. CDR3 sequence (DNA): TGTGCCAGCAGCTTAGATCGTACAGATACGCAGTATTTT.

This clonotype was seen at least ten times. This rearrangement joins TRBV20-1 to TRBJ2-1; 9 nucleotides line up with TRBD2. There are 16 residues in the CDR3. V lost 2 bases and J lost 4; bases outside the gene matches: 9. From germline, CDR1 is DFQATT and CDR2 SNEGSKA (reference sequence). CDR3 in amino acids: CSARSRSGLAYNEQFF. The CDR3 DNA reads TGCAGTGCTAGATCGAGATCGGGACTAGCTTACAATGAGCAGTTCTTC.

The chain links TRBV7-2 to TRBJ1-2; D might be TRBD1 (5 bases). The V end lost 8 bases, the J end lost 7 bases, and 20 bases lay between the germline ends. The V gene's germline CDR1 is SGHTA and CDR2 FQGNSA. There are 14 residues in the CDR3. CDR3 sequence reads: CASAAQGRASGYTF. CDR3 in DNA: TGTGCCAGCGCGGCGCAGGGAAGAGCGAGTGGCTACACCTTC. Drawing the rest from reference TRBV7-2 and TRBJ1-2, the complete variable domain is GAGVSQSPSNKVTEKGKDVELRCDPISGHTALYWYRQSLGQGLEFLIYFQGNSAPDKSGLPSDRFSAERTGGSVSTLTIQRTQQEDSAVYLCASAAQGRASGYTFGSGTRLTVV.

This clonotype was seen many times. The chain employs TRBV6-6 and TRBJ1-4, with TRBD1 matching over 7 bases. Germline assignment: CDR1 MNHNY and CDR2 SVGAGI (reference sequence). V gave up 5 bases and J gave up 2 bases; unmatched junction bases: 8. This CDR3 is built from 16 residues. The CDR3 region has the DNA TGTGCCAGCAGTGCGAGACAGGGAGTCACTAATGAAAAACTGTTTTTT. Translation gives CASSARQGVTNEKLFF.

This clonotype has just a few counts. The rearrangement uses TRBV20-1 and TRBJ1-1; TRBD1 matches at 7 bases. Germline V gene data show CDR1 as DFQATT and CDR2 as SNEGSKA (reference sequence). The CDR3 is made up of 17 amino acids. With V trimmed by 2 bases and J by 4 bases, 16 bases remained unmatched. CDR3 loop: CSARRHRPQGEGTEAFF. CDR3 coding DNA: TGCAGTGCTAGACGACATAGACCGCAGGGGGAAGGCACTGAAGCTTTCTTT.

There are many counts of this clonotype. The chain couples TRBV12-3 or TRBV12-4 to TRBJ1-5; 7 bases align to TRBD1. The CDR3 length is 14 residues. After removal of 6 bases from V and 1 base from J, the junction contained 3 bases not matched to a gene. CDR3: CASRVTGSNQPQHF. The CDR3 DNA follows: TGTGCCAGCAGGGTGACAGGGAGCAATCAGCCCCAGCATTTT.